A selection of T cell receptor beta chains follows, all from one sample in a study of Ad26.COV2.S vaccination and SARS-CoV-2 variants. Sequencing was performed with immunoSEQ multiplex PCR; in TCRdb, only in-frame clones are kept and a portion is missing. This sample carries about 350,000 clones, 75% to 90% of them seen once, and the ten largest clones take about 11%. The sequences come from peripheral blood, collected in a trial of Ad26.COV2.S vaccine versus placebo. The receptors here all came from a person between 18 and 59 years old who received the Ad26.COV2.S COVID-19 vaccine or a placebo. Each CDR3 is given with its conserved first and last residue.

j_call v_call cdr3_aa
TRBJ2-1 TRBV11-3 CASSSRGPSYNEQFF
TRBJ2-3 TRBV7-8 CASSPSGTSGASTDTQYF
TRBJ2-3 TRBV19 CASSERGGPDTQYF
TRBJ1-1 TRBV30 CAWSVRFGSGEAFF
TRBJ1-2 TRBV29-1 CSVTGSSNYGYTF
TRBJ2-4 TRBV9 CASSVGAGRGSENIQYF
TRBJ1-1 TRBV27 CASSYSYRNTEAFF
TRBJ2-1 TRBV10-3 CAIRAGGPENEQFF
TRBJ1-5 TRBV28 CASSLPLQDSNQPQHF
TRBJ2-5 TRBV28 CASSRGGGRETQYF
TRBJ2-4 TRBV7-2 CASSRRGRRTEGAKNIQYF
TRBJ1-3 TRBV7-2 CASSLGPGSGNTIYF
TRBJ2-7 TRBV5-1 CASSLEGDPYEQYF
TRBJ2-2 TRBV5-1 CASARTGEPYDTGELFF
TRBJ1-5 TRBV4-2 CASSQEGTGALNQPQHF
TRBJ1-1 TRBV7-2 CASSLVGTGLNTEAFF
TRBJ2-2 TRBV5-6 CASSLLDRDAGELFF
TRBJ2-3 TRBV28 CASSLIKRGVTDTQYF